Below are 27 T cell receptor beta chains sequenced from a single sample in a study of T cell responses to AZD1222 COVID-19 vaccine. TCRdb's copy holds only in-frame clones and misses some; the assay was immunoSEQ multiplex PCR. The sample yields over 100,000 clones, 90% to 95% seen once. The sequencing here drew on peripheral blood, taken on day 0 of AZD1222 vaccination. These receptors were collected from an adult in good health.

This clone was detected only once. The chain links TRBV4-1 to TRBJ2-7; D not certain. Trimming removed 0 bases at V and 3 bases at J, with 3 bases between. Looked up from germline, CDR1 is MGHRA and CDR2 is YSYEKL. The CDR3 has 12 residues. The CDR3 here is CASSQDDYEQYF. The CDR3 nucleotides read TGCGCCAGCAGCCAAGATGACTACGAGCAGTACTTC.

CDR3 amino acids: CASSPSEGKVQPQHF. The CDR3 nucleotides read TGTGCCAGCTCACCATCCGAGGGAAAGGTTCAGCCCCAGCATTTT. This chain uses TRBV18 with TRBJ1-5; D unclear. V was shortened by 2 bases and J by 6 bases, with 14 bases between the two germline ends. The CDR3 totals 15 residues. Germline V gene sequence: CDR1 KGHSH, CDR2 LQKENI.

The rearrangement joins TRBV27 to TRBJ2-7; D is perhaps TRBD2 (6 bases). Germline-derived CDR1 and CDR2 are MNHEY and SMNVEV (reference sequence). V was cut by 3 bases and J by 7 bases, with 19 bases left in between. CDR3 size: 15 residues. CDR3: CASSLRGLDILEQYF. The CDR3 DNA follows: TGTGCCAGCAGTTTGAGGGGACTCGACATATTAGAGCAGTACTTC.

The CDR3 sequence is CASSSPHTRDEAFF. Here the CDR3 DNA reads TGTGCCAGCAGCTCACCCCATACGAGGGATGAAGCTTTCTTT. The J gene is TRBJ1-1, the V gene TRBV11-1; D is uncertain. V was shortened by 4 bases and J by 7 bases, with 16 bases between the two germline ends. This CDR3 region has 14 residues. From germline, CDR1 is SGHAT and CDR2 FQDESV (reference sequence).

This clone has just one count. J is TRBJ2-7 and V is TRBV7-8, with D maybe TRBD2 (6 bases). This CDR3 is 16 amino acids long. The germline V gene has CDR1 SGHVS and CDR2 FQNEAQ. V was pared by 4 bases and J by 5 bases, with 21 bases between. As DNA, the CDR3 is TGTGCCAGCAGCTCCCCCCCCCGGGAGCTTTCCCACGAGCAGTACTTC. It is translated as CASSSPPRELSHEQYF.

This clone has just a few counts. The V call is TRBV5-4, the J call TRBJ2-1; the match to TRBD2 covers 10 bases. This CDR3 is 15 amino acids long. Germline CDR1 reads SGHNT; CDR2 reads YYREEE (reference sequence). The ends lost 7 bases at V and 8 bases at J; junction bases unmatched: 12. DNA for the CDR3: TGTGCCAGCCACGGAAGCGGGAGGGCCTTGGATGAGCAGTTCTTC. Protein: CASHGSGRALDEQFF.

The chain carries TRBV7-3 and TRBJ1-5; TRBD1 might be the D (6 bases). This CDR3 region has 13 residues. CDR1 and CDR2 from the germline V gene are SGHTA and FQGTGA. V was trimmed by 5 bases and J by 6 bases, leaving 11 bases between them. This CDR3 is CASSEGGSQPQHF. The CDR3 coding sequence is TGTGCCAGCAGCGAGGGGGGTAGTCAGCCCCAGCATTTT. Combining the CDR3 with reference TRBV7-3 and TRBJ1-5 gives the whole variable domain GAGVSQTPSNKVTEKGKYVELRCDPISGHTALYWYRQSLGQGPEFLIYFQGTGAADDSGLPNDRFFAVRPEGSVSTLKIQRTERGDSAVYLCASSEGGSQPQHFGDGTRLSIL.

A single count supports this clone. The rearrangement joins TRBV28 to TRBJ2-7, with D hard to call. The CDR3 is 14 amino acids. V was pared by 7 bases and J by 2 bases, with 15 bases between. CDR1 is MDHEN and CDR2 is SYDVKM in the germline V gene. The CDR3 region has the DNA TGTGCCAGCACCTTGGGGTACCTCCCCTACGAGCAGTACTTC. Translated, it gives CASTLGYLPYEQYF.

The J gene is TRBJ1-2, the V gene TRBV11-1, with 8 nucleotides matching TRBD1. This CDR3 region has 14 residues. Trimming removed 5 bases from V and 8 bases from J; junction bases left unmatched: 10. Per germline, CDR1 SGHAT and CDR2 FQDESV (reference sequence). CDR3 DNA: TGTGCCAGCAGCCTCAAGACAGGGGTGGACGGCTACACCTTC. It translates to CASSLKTGVDGYTF.

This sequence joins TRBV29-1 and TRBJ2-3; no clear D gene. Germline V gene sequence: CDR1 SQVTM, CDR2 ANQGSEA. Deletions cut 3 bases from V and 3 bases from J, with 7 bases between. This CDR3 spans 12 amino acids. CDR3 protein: CSVEVSTDTQYF. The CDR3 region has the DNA TGCAGCGTTGAGGTCAGTACAGATACGCAGTATTTT.

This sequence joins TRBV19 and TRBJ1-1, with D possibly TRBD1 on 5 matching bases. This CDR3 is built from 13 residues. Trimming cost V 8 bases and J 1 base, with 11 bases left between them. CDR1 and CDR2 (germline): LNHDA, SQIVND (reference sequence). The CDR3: CASAPRENTEAFF. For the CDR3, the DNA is TGTGCCAGTGCCCCCAGGGAGAACACTGAAGCTTTCTTT.

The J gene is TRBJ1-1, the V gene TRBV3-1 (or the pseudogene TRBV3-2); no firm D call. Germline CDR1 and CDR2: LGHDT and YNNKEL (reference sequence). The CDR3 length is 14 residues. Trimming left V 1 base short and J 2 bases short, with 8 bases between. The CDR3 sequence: CASSQGTLNTEAFF. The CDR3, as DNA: TGTGCCAGCAGCCAAGGGACTCTCAACACTGAAGCTTTCTTT.

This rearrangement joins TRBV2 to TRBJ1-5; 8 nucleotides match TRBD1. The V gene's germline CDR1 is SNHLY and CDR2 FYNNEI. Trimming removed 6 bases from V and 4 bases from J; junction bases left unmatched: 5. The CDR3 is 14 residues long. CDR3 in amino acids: CASSNDRGNQPQHF. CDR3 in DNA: TGTGCCAGCAGCAATGACAGGGGAAATCAGCCCCAGCATTTT. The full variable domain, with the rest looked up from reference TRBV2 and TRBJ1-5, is EPEVTQTPSHQVTQMGQEVILRCVPISNHLYFYWYRQILGQKVEFLVSFYNNEISEKSEIFDDQFSVERPDGSNFTLKIRSTKLEDSAMYFCASSNDRGNQPQHFGDGTRLSIL.

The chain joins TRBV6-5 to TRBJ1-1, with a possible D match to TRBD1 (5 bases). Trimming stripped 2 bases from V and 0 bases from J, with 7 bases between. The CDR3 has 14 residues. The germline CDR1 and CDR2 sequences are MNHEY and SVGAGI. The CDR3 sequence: CASSYGTLNTEAFF. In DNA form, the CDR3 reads TGTGCCAGCAGTTACGGGACCCTGAACACTGAAGCTTTCTTT.

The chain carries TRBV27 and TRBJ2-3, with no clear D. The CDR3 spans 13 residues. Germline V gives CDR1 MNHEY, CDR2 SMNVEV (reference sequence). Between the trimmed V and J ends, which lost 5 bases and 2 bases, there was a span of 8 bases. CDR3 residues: CASSTHYTDTQYF. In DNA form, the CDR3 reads TGTGCCAGCAGTACCCATTACACAGATACGCAGTATTTT.

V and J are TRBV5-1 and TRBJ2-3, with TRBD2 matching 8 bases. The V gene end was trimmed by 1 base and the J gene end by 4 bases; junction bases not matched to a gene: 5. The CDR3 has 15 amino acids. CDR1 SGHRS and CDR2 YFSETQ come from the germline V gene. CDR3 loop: CASSLRPGGPDTQYF. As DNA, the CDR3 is TGCGCCAGCAGCTTGAGGCCGGGAGGGCCAGATACGCAGTATTTT. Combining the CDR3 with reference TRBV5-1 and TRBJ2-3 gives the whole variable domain KAGVTQTPRYLIKTRGQQVTLSCSPISGHRSVSWYQQTPGQGLQFLFEYFSETQRNKGNFPGRFSGRQFSNSRSEMNVSTLELGDSALYLCASSLRPGGPDTQYFGPGTRLTVL.

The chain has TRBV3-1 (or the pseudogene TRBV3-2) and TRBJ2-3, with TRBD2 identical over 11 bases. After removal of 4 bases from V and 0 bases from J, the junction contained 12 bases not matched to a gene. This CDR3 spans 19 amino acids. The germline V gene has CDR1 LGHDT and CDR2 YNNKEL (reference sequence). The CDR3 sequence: CASSPGRSGGAGSTDTQYF. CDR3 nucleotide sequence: TGTGCCAGCAGCCCCGGTCGTAGCGGGGGGGCCGGTAGCACAGATACGCAGTATTTT.

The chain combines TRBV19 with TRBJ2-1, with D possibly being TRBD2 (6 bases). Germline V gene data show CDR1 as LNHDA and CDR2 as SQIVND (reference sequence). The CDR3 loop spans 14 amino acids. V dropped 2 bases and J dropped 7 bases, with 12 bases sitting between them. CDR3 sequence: CASSIFTEGNEQFF. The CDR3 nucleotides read TGTGCCAGTAGTATATTCACGGAGGGGAATGAGCAGTTCTTC.

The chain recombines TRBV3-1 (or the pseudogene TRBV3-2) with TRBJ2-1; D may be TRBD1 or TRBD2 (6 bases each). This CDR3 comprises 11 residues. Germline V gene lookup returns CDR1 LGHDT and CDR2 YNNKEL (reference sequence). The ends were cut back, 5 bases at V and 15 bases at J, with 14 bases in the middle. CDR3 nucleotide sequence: TGTGCCAGCAGCTACAGGGAGGCCCTGTTCTTC. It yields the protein CASSYREALFF.

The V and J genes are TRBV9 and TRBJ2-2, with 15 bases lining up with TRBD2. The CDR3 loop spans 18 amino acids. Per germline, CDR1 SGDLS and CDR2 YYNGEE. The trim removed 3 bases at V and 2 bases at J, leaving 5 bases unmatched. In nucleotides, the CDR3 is TGTGCCAGCAGCGGAGGACTAGCGGGGGGGAAAAACACCGGGGAGCTGTTTTTT. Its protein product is CASSGGLAGGKNTGELFF.

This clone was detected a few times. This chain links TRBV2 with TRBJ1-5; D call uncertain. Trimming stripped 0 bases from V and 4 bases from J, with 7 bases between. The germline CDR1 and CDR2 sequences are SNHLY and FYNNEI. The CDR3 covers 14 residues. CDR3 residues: CASSEARGNQPQHF. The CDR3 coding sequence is TGTGCCAGCAGTGAAGCGCGGGGAAATCAGCCCCAGCATTTT. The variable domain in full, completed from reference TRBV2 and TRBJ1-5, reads EPEVTQTPSHQVTQMGQEVILRCVPISNHLYFYWYRQILGQKVEFLVSFYNNEISEKSEIFDDQFSVERPDGSNFTLKIRSTKLEDSAMYFCASSEARGNQPQHFGDGTRLSIL.

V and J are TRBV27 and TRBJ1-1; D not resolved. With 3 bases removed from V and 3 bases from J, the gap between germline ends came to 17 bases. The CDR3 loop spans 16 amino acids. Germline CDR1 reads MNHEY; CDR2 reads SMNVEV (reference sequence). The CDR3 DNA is TGTGCCAGCAGTTTTGGAGGAATCGGCCGTGACACTGAAGCTTTCTTT. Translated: CASSFGGIGRDTEAFF.

The CDR3 reads CASSTQQGAGEAFF. Here the CDR3 DNA reads TGTGCCAGCTCAACACAACAGGGGGCTGGTGAAGCTTTCTTT. The chain employs TRBV18 and TRBJ1-1, with 9 bases lining up with TRBD1. CDR1 is KGHSH and CDR2 is LQKENI in the germline V gene. This CDR3 is 14 amino acids long. Germline trimming cut 5 bases from V and 7 bases from J; bases unmatched to any gene: 8.

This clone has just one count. CDR3 sequence: CASSVGPGVTDTQYF. The CDR3 nucleotides are TGTGCCAGCAGCGTAGGTCCAGGGGTTACAGATACGCAGTATTTT. This chain uses TRBV9 with TRBJ2-3, with TRBD1 as a possible D gene (6 bases). The ends were cut back, 0 bases at V and 3 bases at J, with 11 bases in the middle. The CDR3 contains 15 residues. Germline V gene lookup returns CDR1 SGDLS and CDR2 YYNGEE.

As DNA, the CDR3 is TGCGCCAGCAGCTTGAGGGGCGGAACCGACGAGCAGTACTTC. This gives the protein CASSLRGGTDEQYF. J is TRBJ2-7 and V is TRBV5-1, with D tentatively TRBD1 (5 bases). V was trimmed by 1 base and J by 5 bases, leaving 13 bases between them. The CDR3 runs to 14 residues. CDR1 is SGHRS and CDR2 is YFSETQ in the germline V gene.

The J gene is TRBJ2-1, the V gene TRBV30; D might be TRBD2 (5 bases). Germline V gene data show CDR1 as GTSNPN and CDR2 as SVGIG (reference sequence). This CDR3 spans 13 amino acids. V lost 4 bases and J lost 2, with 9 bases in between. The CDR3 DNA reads TGTGCCTGGAATGAGCGGACCTACAATGAGCAGTTCTTC. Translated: CAWNERTYNEQFF.

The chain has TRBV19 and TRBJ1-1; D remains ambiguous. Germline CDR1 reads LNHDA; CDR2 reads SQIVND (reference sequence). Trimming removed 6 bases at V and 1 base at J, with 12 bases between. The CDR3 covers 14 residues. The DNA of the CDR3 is TGTGCCAGTAGCACCGAGGCAGGGAACACTGAAGCTTTCTTT. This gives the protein CASSTEAGNTEAFF. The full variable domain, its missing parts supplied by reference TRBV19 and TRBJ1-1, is DGGITQSPKYLFRKEGQNVTLSCEQNLNHDAMYWYRQDPGQGLRLIYYSQIVNDFQKGDIAEGYSVSREKKESFPLTVTSAQKNPTAFYLCASSTEAGNTEAFFGQGTRLTVV.